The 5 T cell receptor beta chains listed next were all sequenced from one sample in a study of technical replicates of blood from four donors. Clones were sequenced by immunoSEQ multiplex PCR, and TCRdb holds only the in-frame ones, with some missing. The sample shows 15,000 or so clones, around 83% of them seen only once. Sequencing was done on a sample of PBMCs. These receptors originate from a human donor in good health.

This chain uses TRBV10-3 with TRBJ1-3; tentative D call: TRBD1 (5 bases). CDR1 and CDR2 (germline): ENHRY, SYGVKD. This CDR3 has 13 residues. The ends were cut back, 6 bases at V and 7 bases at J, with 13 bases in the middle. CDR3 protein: CAIRDGGANTIYF. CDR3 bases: TGTGCCATCAGAGACGGCGGGGCGAACACCATATATTTT.

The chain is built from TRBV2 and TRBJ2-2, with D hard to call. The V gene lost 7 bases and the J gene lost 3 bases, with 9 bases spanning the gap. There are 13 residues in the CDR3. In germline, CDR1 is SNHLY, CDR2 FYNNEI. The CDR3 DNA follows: TGTGCCAGCACCGAGAGGTACACCGGGGAGCTGTTTTTT. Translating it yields CASTERYTGELFF.

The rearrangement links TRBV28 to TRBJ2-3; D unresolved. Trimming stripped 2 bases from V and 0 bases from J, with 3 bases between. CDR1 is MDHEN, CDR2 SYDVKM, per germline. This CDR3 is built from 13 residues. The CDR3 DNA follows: TGTGCCAGCAGTTTAAGCAGCACAGATACGCAGTATTTT. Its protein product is CASSLSSTDTQYF.

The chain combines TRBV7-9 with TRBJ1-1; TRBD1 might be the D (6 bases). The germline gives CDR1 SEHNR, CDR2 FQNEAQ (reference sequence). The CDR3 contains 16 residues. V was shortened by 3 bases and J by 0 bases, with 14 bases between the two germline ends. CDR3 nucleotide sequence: TGTGCCAGCAGCTTTTCAGGGGCACCTATGAACACTGAAGCTTTCTTT. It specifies CASSFSGAPMNTEAFF.

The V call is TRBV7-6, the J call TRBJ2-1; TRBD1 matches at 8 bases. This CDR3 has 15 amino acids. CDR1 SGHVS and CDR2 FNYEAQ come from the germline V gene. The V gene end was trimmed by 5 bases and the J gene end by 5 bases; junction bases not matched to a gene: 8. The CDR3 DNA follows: TGTGCCAGCAGCCTAGGACAGGGATGGGACAATGAGCAGTTCTTC. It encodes CASSLGQGWDNEQFF.